The 27 T cell receptor beta chains given below trace back to one sample, sequenced in a study of T cells after posttransplantation cyclophosphamide (dated by TCRdb to the mid-2010s). The label giving this sample's treatment or condition can be read as: high-dose cyclophosphamide on days +3 and +4 as single-agent GVHD prophylaxis. PTCy patients received busulfan and fludarabine conditioning, a related or unrelated marrow graft, and cyclophosphamide on days +3 and +4. The library was produced with the immunoSEQ multiplex PCR assay. TCRdb obtained this table from immuneACCESS and retained in-frame rearrangements with V and J assigned. These tables miss some clones; where compared with another copy, unresolved V genes account for less than half of the shortfall, and the remainder is unexplained. This sample has around 2,900 clones in the table, none counted a single time. Under 35% of the sample belongs to the ten largest clones.

This specimen consisted of PBMCs, obtained after allogeneic stem cell transplant with posttransplant cyclophosphamide. All receptors come from a female patient between 50 and 60 years old who received an allogeneic stem cell transplant from a related donor, was CMV-positive, and had no GVHD. After a transplant, some T cells may be of graft donor origin.

This clone was counted ten times or more. The chain recombines TRBV18 with TRBJ2-1; tentatively, D is TRBD2 (6 bases). Germline lookup yields CDR1 KGHSH and CDR2 LQKENI. Deletions cut 3 bases from V and 4 bases from J, with 10 bases between. This CDR3 region has 14 residues. The CDR3 sequence: CASSPQGLYNEQFF. The CDR3 coding sequence is TGTGCCAGCTCACCCCAGGGACTTTACAATGAGCAGTTCTTC.

In its sample, this clone ranks as medium-sized. This chain connects TRBV18 to TRBJ2-2, with 8 bases matching TRBD1. Trimming cost V 3 bases and J 7 bases; bases outside gene matches: 7. The V gene's germline CDR1 is KGHSH and CDR2 LQKENI. This CDR3 spans 15 amino acids. Here the CDR3 DNA reads TGTGCCAGCTCACCCAGGACAGGGACGGACGGGGAGCTGTTTTTT. It encodes CASSPRTGTDGELFF.

By sample fraction, this clone is medium-sized. The CDR3 loop reads CASGQTWNTEAFF. CDR3 bases: TGTGCTAGTGGCCAAACATGGAACACTGAAGCTTTCTTT. The chain couples TRBV12-5 to TRBJ1-1; D is unclear. The germline gives CDR1 LGHNT, CDR2 FRNRAP. This CDR3 has 13 amino acids. V gave up 6 bases and J gave up 1 base, with 9 bases separating them. Based on the CDR3 plus reference TRBV12-5 and TRBJ1-1, the full variable domain is DARVTQTPRHKVTEMGQEVTMRCQPILGHNTVFWYRQTMMQGLELLAYFRNRAPLDDSGMPKDRFSAEMPDATLATLKIQPSEPRDSAVYFCASGQTWNTEAFFGQGTRLTVV.

Sample share makes this clone medium-sized. This rearrangement joins TRBV19 to TRBJ2-3, with 7 bases that match TRBD2. CDR1 is LNHDA, CDR2 SQIVND, per germline (reference sequence). V was pared by 7 bases and J by 0 bases, with 1 base of the junction left unmatched. CDR3 length equals 13 residues. In nucleotides, the CDR3 is TGTGCCAGTATTAGCGGGAGCACAGATACGCAGTATTTT. This codes for CASISGSTDTQYF.

This clone was seen many times. The rearrangement links TRBV11-3 to TRBJ2-6, with TRBD1 identical over 9 bases. From germline, CDR1 is SGHNT and CDR2 YENEEA. Unmatched junction bases numbered 6, after V lost 5 bases and J lost 7 bases. CDR3 length equals 15 residues. For the CDR3, the DNA is TGTGCCAGCAGCCCTGGACAGGGGAGAGCCAACGTCCTGACTTTC. As protein: CASSPGQGRANVLTF. The complete variable domain, with remaining parts taken from reference TRBV11-3 and TRBJ2-6, reads EAGVVQSPRYKIIEKKQPVAFWCNPISGHNTLYWYLQNLGQGPELLIRYENEEAVDDSQLPKDRFSAERLKGVDSTLKIQPAELGDSAVYLCASSPGQGRANVLTFGAGSRLTVL.

The chain uses TRBV6-5 and TRBJ1-1; perhaps TRBD1 as D (5 bases). CDR1 MNHEY and CDR2 SVGAGI come from the germline V gene. CDR3 length: 14 residues. V gave up 8 bases and J gave up 2 bases, with 15 bases separating them. The CDR3 nucleotides are TGTGCCAGCGGGGCTACAGGAGCAAACACTGAAGCTTTCTTT. It encodes CASGATGANTEAFF.

The sample holds many counts of this clone. V gene TRBV20-1 combines with J gene TRBJ2-1; D unclear. The CDR3 runs to 11 residues. V lost 6 bases and J lost 5, with 8 bases in between. CDR1 DFQATT and CDR2 SNEGSKA come from the germline V gene (reference sequence). CDR3 nucleotide sequence: TGCAGTGCCGTTCCTGACAATGAGCAGTTCTTC. Amino acid sequence: CSAVPDNEQFF.

This clone was counted at least ten times. The chain is built from TRBV30 and TRBJ1-3; 11 bases agree with TRBD1. Germline V gene data show CDR1 as GTSNPN and CDR2 as SVGIG (reference sequence). Germline trimming cut 5 bases from V and 3 bases from J; bases unmatched to any gene: 15. The CDR3 spans 18 residues. CDR3 sequence: CAWGLGQGANLFGNTIYF. The CDR3 DNA follows: TGTGCCTGGGGACTCGGACAGGGGGCGAATTTGTTTGGAAACACCATATATTTT.

This clone was seen repeatedly, ten times or more. The J gene is TRBJ1-2, the V gene TRBV18, with 8 nucleotides matching TRBD1. The trim removed 3 bases at V and 6 bases at J, leaving 3 bases unmatched. The germline V gene encodes CDR1 KGHSH and CDR2 LQKENI. CDR3 size: 13 residues. The CDR3 loop is CASSPGQGNGYTF. The CDR3, as DNA: TGTGCCAGCTCACCTGGACAGGGAAATGGCTACACCTTC.

The sample holds a few counts of this clone. The V and J genes are TRBV15 and TRBJ2-2; D unresolved. Germline-derived CDR1 and CDR2 are LNHNV and YYDKDF (reference sequence). V dropped 0 bases and J dropped 5 bases, with 4 bases sitting between them. There are 13 residues in the CDR3. CDR3 in DNA: TGTGCCACCAGCAGAGATTATACCGGGGAGCTGTTTTTT. Protein product: CATSRDYTGELFF.

There are a few counts of this clone. The chain carries TRBV11-2 and TRBJ2-3; 13 bases are a match to TRBD2. Germline V CDR1 and CDR2: SGHAT, FQNNGV. This CDR3 is built from 14 residues. V dropped 5 bases and J dropped 6; count of bases not matched to a gene: 2. The CDR3 is CASSTLAGGDTQYF. CDR3 DNA: TGTGCCAGCAGCACACTAGCGGGGGGGGATACGCAGTATTTT.

This clone showed up many times. The V call is TRBV6-5, the J call TRBJ2-7, with D possibly being TRBD2 (6 bases). Germline V gene sequence: CDR1 MNHEY, CDR2 SVGAGI. The CDR3 spans 14 residues. V was trimmed by 5 bases and J by 3 bases, leaving 14 bases between them. This chain's CDR3 is CASSPTGVNYEQYF. In nucleotides, the CDR3 is TGTGCCAGCAGTCCTACGGGGGTGAACTACGAGCAGTACTTC.

In this sample, this clone is medium-sized. This rearrangement joins TRBV12-3 or TRBV12-4 to TRBJ2-3; D gene uncertain. The V end lost 2 bases, the J end lost 6 bases, and 3 bases lay between the germline ends. The CDR3 length is 11 residues. Here the CDR3 reads CASSLRDTQYF. The CDR3 region has the DNA TGTGCCAGCAGTTTAAGGGATACGCAGTATTTT.

By frequency in the sample, this clone is medium-sized. This chain joins TRBV18 and TRBJ2-7; no reliable D call. V was pared by 6 bases and J by 9 bases, with 15 bases between. There are 12 residues in the CDR3. Germline V gene data show CDR1 as KGHSH and CDR2 as LQKENI. This CDR3 reads CASSREDTGQYF. The CDR3 DNA reads TGTGCCAGCTCCCGAGAGGATACGGGGCAGTACTTC.

This clone occurred many times. The chain couples TRBV5-8 to TRBJ2-5, with 9 nucleotides matching TRBD2. The V gene's germline CDR1 is SGHTS and CDR2 YDEGEE. Unmatched junction bases numbered 8, after V lost 4 bases and J lost 4 bases. The CDR3 length is 15 residues. The CDR3 sequence: CASSPGLASRETQYF. The CDR3, as DNA: TGTGCCAGCAGCCCCGGACTAGCGTCTCGAGAGACCCAGTACTTC.

Relative to its sample, this clone is medium-sized. The chain joins TRBV4-2 to TRBJ1-2, with D hard to call. The CDR3 is 16 residues long. Germline CDR1 is LGHNA and CDR2 is YNFKEQ. Trimming cost V 4 bases and J 7 bases, with 22 bases left between them. The CDR3 bases are TGTGCCAGCAGCCCCGGAAAAACCGGGTGGCCCGCTGGCTACACCTTC. Its translation: CASSPGKTGWPAGYTF.

This clone is large. The chain uses TRBV10-3 and TRBJ1-1, with D maybe TRBD1 (6 bases). Trimming shortened V by 10 bases and J by 6 bases, and 12 bases separated the two germline ends. The CDR3 extends over 11 amino acids. Germline values: CDR1 ENHRY, CDR2 SYGVKD. The CDR3 DNA reads TGTGCCAGCGGCGGGGGCTCTGAAGCTTTCTTT. It specifies CASGGGSEAFF.

This clone came up many times. The chain employs TRBV25-1 and TRBJ2-1; 11 bases match TRBD1. This CDR3 has 14 amino acids. The ends lost 4 bases at V and 6 bases at J; junction bases unmatched: 2. Germline V gene data show CDR1 as MGHDK and CDR2 as SYGVNS. CDR3 in DNA: TGTGCCAGCAGTGGGACAGGGGGCCTCAATGAGCAGTTCTTC. Translation: CASSGTGGLNEQFF.

This clone came up many times. The V and J genes are TRBV5-1 and TRBJ2-1; 7 bases match TRBD1. The CDR3 runs to 15 residues. J lost 3 bases, V lost 0 bases, and 3 bases had no gene match. Germline V gene lookup returns CDR1 SGHRS and CDR2 YFSETQ. The CDR3 DNA is TGCGCCAGCAGCTTGGGGGACAGAGACTACAATGAGCAGTTCTTC. Translating gives CASSLGDRDYNEQFF.

By sample fraction, this clone is medium-sized. The CDR3 DNA reads as TGTGCCAGCAGTGAAGTCTTGGGCACTGTTGAAGAGACCCAGTACTTC. This codes for CASSEVLGTVEETQYF. This sequence joins TRBV6-1 and TRBJ2-5; no reliable D call. In germline, CDR1 is MNHNS, CDR2 SASEGT. There are 16 residues in the CDR3. Between the trimmed V and J ends, which lost 1 base and 3 bases, there was a span of 15 bases.

This clone was seen repeatedly, ten times or more. CDR3: CASTTNGGMNTEAFF. CDR3 sequence (DNA): TGTGCCAGCACAACCAACGGGGGGATGAACACTGAAGCTTTCTTT. The rearrangement uses TRBV28 and TRBJ1-1, with D tentatively TRBD1 (5 bases). The CDR3 contains 15 residues. Looked up from germline, CDR1 is MDHEN and CDR2 is SYDVKM. V lost 7 bases and J lost 0, with 15 bases in between.

Many counts were recorded for this clone. V is TRBV6-1 and J is TRBJ1-5; D is ambiguous. Germline CDR1 reads MNHNS; CDR2 reads SASEGT. The ends were cut back, 1 base at V and 6 bases at J, with 10 bases in the middle. This CDR3 region has 14 residues. CDR3 in DNA: TGTGCCAGCAGTGAAGGATGGGCCCGTCAGCCCCAGCATTTT. It codes for CASSEGWARQPQHF.

This clone was counted at least ten times. The chain is built from TRBV7-9 and TRBJ2-7; weak D call: TRBD2 (6 bases). V lost 5 bases to trimming and J lost 1 base, with 12 bases between them. CDR3 length: 14 residues. Germline V CDR1 and CDR2: SEHNR, FQNEAQ (reference sequence). CDR3 loop: CASSPTGGSYEQYF. CDR3 nucleotide sequence: TGTGCCAGCAGCCCAACAGGAGGGTCCTACGAGCAGTACTTC.

This clone was seen at least ten times. The chain is built from TRBV28 and TRBJ2-2, with 10 positions matching TRBD1. V lost 6 bases and J lost 7; bases outside the gene matches: 5. The germline gives CDR1 MDHEN, CDR2 SYDVKM. The CDR3 loop spans 14 amino acids. The CDR3 reads CASSAGQGNGELFF. The CDR3 DNA follows: TGTGCCAGCAGCGCGGGACAGGGGAACGGGGAGCTGTTTTTT.

This clone has at least ten counts. The V and J genes are TRBV7-2 and TRBJ2-2; 8 nucleotides agree with TRBD1. Germline trimming cut 4 bases from V and 4 bases from J; bases unmatched to any gene: 2. CDR1 is SGHTA, CDR2 FQGNSA, per germline. The CDR3 totals 14 residues. CDR3 protein: CASSSTGVTGELFF. The CDR3 DNA reads TGTGCCAGCAGCTCGACAGGGGTCACCGGGGAGCTGTTTTTT.

This clone rates as medium-sized. The CDR3 is CASREMGAEANVLTF. CDR3 nucleotide sequence: TGTGCCAGCAGGGAAATGGGGGCGGAGGCCAACGTCCTGACTTTC. V usage is TRBV6-5 and J usage is TRBJ2-6; possible D gene TRBD1, 6 bases. The germline gives CDR1 MNHEY, CDR2 SVGAGI. V was clipped by 6 bases and J by 6 bases, with 15 bases between them. The CDR3 sequence is 15 residues long.

This clone qualifies as medium-sized. The V gene is TRBV28, the J gene TRBJ2-5; possibly TRBD2 for D (5 bases). Germline V lookup: CDR1 MDHEN, CDR2 SYDVKM. The length of the CDR3 is 14 residues. Trimming removed 5 bases at V and 2 bases at J, with 12 bases between. In DNA, the CDR3 is TGTGCCAGCAGTCCGGCGGGTATACAAGAGACCCAGTACTTC. Protein sequence: CASSPAGIQETQYF.